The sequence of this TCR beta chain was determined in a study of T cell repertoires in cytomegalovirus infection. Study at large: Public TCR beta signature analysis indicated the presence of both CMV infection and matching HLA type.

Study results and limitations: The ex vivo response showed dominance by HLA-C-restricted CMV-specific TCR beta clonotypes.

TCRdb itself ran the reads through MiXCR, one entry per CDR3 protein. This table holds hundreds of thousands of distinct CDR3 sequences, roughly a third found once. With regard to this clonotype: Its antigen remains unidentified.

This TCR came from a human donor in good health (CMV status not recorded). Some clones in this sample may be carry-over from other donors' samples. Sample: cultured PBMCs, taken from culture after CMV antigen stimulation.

Here the CDR3 DNA reads TGTGCCAGCAGTAAGGCCGCCTCTGGGGCCAACGTCCTGACTTTC. This codes for CASSKAASGANVLTF. V gene TRBV27 combines with J gene TRBJ2-6, with D hard to call. Germline CDR1 MNHEY, CDR2 SMNVEV (reference sequence). Between the trimmed V and J ends, which lost 5 bases and 0 bases, there was a span of 8 bases. The CDR3 consists of 15 residues.